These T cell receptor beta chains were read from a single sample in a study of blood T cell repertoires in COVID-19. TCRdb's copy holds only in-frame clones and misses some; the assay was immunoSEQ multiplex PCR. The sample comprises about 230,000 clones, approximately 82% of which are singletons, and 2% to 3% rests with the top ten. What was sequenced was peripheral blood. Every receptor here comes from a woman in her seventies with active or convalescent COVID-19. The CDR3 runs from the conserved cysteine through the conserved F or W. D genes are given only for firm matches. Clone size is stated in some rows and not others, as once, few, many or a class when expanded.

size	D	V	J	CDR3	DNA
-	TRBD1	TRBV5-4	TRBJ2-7	CASSSRTHPGQGGGEQYF	TGTGCCAGCAGCTCGAGAACCCACCCGGGACAGGGTGGTGGCGAGCAGTACTTC
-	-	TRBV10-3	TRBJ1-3	CAISEGVLSGNTIYF	TGTGCCATCAGTGAAGGGGTCCTCAGCGGAAACACCATATATTTT
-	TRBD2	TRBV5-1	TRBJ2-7	CASSLGASGSEQYF	TGCGCCAGCAGCTTGGGCGCTAGCGGGAGCGAGCAGTACTTC
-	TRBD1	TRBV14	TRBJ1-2	CASSLGQLDGYTF	TGTGCCAGCAGCCTGGGACAGCTTGATGGCTACACCTTC
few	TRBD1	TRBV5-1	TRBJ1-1	CASSLGMRDRRMNTEAFF	TGCGCCAGCAGCTTGGGGATGCGGGACAGGAGGATGAACACTGAAGCTTTCTTT
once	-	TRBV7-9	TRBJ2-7	CASSSGLYEQYF	TGTGCCAGCAGCTCGGGACTCTACGAGCAGTACTTC
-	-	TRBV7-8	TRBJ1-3	CASSLLTGNTIYF	TGTGCCAGCAGCTTACTGACAGGAAACACCATATATTTT
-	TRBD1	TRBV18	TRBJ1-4	CASSPRDRVYEKLFF	TGTGCCAGCTCACCACGGGACAGGGTGTATGAAAAACTGTTTTTT
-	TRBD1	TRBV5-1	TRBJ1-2	CASSLASPRGLGYTF	TGCGCCAGCAGCTTGGCCTCCCCCAGGGGGCTTGGCTACACCTTC
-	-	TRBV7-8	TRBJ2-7	CASSLRLGDYEQYF	TGTGCCAGCAGCTTACGGCTAGGGGACTACGAGCAGTACTTC